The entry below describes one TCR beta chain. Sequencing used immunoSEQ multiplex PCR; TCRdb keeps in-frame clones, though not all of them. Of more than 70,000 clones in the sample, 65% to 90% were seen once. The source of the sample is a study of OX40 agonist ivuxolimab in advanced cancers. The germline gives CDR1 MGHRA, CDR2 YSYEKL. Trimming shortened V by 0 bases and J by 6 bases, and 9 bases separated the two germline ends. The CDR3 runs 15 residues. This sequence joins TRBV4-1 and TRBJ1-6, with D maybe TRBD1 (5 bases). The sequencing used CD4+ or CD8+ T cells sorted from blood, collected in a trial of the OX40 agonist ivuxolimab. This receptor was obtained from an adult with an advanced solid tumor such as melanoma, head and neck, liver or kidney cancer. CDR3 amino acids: CASSQESQGNSPLHF. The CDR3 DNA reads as TGCGCCAGCAGCCAAGAGTCTCAGGGTAATTCACCCCTCCACTTT.